This section outlines one TCR beta chain sequence together with its context. It lacks a known antigen. Base qualities are not at hand, and no much larger clone is one base apart. These data belong to a study of blood T cell repertoires in COVID-19 (dated by TCRdb to the early 2020s). About the full investigation: The collaborator samples originated in the United States, Italy and Spain and spanned the acute and convalescent phases of COVID-19. The repertoires were released in a freely available public database intended as a resource for research on the immune response to SARS-CoV-2. Where available, HLA class I and class II types were taken from metadata supplied by the sample provider and were not determined by assay-based typing. The sample metadata nearly always contained a de-identified subject ID, COVID-19 status, age in years and sex. Samples were obtained from the ongoing ImmuneRACE study (first 160 participants) and from roughly 1,300 subjects provided by 6 global collaborators. The prospective study material was composed of cDNA or gDNA derived from T cells, B-cell-depleted T cells, or PBMCs. The dataset comprised deeply sampled blood TCRbeta repertoires from subjects exposed to, actively infected with, or recovered from COVID-19. What the study reported, not specific to this receptor: The amount of clinical and demographic metadata varied by source and participant and was provided uncurated.

From its cysteine to its phenylalanine, the CDR3 spans 15 amino acids. Only the CDR3 region is kept as DNA, spanning 45 bases read in frame from base 1. CDR1 is given as SNHLY and CDR2 as FYNNEI, both from the germline V gene. After removal of 6 bases from V and 5 bases from J, the junction retains 10 bases not matched to a gene. TCRbeta CDR3 regions were amplified from genomic DNA using the immunoSEQ Assay, a bias-controlled multiplex PCR. Processing in the source paper ran as follows. Nucleated cell counts per sample were estimated from amplification of reference gene primers within the assay. To quantify the absolute abundance of each unique TCRbeta CDR3 rearrangement, sequence reads were collapsed and filtered. Productive Simpson clonality was computed per sample as the square root of Simpson's diversity index over productive rearrangements. This immuneACCESS table, as held by TCRdb, lists in-frame sequences with V and J called but not all clones. Of the missing ones, under half trace to an unresolved V gene in checked studies; the others have no known cause. V and J calls and clone size follow that table, whereas D and trimming were derived from the DNA. The sample has approximately 90,000 clones on record, 80% of them singletons. About 19% of the sample is held by the ten biggest clonotypes.

Whole blood was collected in K2EDTA tubes by collaborating institutions according to the institutions' own protocols. Collaborator samples were shipped for TCRbeta analysis as frozen whole blood, isolated PBMCs, or DNA extracted from either sample type. The source material was peripheral blood. The sequence joins TRBV2 to TRBJ2-5, and 9 junctional nucleotides match TRBD1. The clonotype was recovered from a woman over 75 with acute or convalescent COVID-19. The nucleotides are TGTGCCAGCAGGGGGGGAGGGACAGGGAGGGAGACCCAGTACTTC. It encodes CASRGGGTGRETQYF.